This paragraph reports one TCR beta chain. The data stem from a study of identifying expanded T cells in peripheral blood. The CDR3 consists of 14 residues. V was shortened by 5 bases and J by 4 bases, with 13 bases between the two germline ends. CDR1 and CDR2 (germline): SGHTA, FQGNSA. No infections or other immune events were documented during collection. Repertoires were generated with immunoSEQ multiplex PCR, while TCRdb's copy carries only in-frame clones and drops some. The sample contains approximately 100,000 clones, roughly 89% of which appear only once. The TCR originated in a person aged 18 to 70 in good health. Material: blood. The rearrangement joins TRBV7-2 to TRBJ2-3; D not resolved. CDR3 loop: CASSLDMVPDTQYF. As DNA, the CDR3 is TGTGCCAGCAGCCTAGACATGGTTCCAGATACGCAGTATTTT.